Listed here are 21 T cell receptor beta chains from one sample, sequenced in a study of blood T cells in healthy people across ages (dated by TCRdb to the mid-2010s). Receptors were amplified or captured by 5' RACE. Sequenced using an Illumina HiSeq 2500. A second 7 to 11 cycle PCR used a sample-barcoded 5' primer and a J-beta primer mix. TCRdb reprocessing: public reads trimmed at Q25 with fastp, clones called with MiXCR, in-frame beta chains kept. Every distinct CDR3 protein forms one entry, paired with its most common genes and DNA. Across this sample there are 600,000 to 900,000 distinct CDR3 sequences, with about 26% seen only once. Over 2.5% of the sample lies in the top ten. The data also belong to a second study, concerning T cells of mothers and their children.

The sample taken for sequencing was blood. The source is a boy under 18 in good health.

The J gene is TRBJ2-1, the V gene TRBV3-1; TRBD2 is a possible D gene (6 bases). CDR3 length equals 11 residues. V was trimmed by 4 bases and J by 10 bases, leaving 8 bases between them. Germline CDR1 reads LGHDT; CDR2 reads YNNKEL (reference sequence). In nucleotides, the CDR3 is TGTGCCAGCAGCCGACGGGGGGAGCAGTTCTTC. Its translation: CASSRRGEQFF.

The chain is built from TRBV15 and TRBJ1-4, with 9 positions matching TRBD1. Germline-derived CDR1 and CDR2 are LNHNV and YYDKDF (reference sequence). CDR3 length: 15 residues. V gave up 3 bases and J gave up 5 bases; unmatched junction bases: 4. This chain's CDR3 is CATSSWTGENEKLFF. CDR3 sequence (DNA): TGTGCCACCAGCAGCTGGACAGGGGAGAATGAAAAACTGTTTTTT.

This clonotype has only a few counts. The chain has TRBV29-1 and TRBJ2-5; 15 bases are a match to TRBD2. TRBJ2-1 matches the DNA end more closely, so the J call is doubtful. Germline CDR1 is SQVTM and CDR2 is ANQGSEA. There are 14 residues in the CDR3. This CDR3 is CSVGTSGGVGGQFF. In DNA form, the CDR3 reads TGCAGCGTTGGGACTAGCGGGGGGGTCGGGGGGCAGTTCTTC.

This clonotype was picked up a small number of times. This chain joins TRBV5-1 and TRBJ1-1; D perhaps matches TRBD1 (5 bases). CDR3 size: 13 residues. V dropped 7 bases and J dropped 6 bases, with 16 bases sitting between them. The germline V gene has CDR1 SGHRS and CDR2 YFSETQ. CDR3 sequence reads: CASGPGGASEAFF. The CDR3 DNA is TGCGCCAGCGGTCCCGGGGGTGCGTCTGAAGCTTTCTTT.

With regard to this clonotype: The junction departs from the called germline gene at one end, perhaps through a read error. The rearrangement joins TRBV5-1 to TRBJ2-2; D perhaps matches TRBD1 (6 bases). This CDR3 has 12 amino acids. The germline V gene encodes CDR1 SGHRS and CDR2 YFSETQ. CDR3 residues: CASRGITGELFF. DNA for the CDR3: TGCGCTAGCAGGGGCATCACCGGGGAGCTGTTTTTT.

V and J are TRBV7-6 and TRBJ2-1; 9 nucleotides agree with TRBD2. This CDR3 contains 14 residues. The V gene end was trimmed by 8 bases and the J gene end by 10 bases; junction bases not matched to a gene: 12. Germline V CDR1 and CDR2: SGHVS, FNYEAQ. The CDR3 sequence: CASSSGELPREQFF. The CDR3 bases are TGTGCCAGCTCTAGCGGGGAACTTCCACGCGAGCAGTTCTTC. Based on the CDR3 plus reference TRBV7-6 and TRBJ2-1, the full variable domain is GAGVSQSPRYKVTKRGQDVALRCDPISGHVSLYWYRQALGQGPEFLTYFNYEAQQDKSGLPNDRFSAERPEGSISTLTIQRTEQRDSAMYRCASSSGELPREQFFGPGTRLTVL.

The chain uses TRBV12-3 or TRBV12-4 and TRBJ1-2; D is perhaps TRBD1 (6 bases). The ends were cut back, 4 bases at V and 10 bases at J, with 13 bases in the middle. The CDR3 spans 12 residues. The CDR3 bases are TGTGCCAGCAGTTCCCCCGGACAGCACTACACCTTC. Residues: CASSSPGQHYTF.

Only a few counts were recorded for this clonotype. The CDR3 region is CASRQGNGEAFF. DNA for the CDR3: TGTGCCAGCAGACAGGGAAACGGTGAAGCTTTCTTT. The V call is TRBV6-5, the J call TRBJ1-1, with D tentatively TRBD1 (6 bases). The CDR3 covers 12 residues. Germline values: CDR1 MNHEY, CDR2 SVGAGI. Trimming cost V 6 bases and J 7 bases, with 12 bases left between them.

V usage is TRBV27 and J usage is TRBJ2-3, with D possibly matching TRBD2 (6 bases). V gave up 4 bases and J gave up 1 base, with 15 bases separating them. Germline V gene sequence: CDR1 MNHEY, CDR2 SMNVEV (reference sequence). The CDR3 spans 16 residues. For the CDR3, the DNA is TGTGCCAGCAGTTCCACACGGGGGACCGGCACAGATACGCAGTATTTT. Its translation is CASSSTRGTGTDTQYF.

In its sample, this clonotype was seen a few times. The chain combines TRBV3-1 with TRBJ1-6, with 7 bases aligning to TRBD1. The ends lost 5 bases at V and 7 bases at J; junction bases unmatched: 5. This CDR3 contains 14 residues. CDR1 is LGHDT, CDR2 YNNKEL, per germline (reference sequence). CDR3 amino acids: CASSNIRGNSPLHF. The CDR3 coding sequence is TGTGCCAGCAGCAACATCAGGGGGAATTCACCCCTCCACTTT.

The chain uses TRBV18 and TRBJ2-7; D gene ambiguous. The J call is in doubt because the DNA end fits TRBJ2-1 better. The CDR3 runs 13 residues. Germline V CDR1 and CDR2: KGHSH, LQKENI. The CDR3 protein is CASSPLRNNEQFF. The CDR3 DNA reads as TGTGCCAGCTCACCATTGCGGAACAATGAGCAGTTCTTC.

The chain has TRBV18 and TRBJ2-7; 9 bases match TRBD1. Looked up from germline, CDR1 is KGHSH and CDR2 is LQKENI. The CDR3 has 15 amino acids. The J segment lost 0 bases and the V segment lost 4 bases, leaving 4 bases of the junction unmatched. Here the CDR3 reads CASSRRQGVSYEQYF. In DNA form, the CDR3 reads TGTGCCAGCTCACGTCGACAGGGGGTCTCCTACGAGCAGTACTTC.

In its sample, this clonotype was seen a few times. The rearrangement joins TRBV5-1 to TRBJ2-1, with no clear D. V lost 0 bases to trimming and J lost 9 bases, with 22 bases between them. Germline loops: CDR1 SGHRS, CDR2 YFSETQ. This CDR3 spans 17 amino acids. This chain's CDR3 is CASSLAQANRLNLEQFF. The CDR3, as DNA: TGCGCCAGCAGCTTGGCCCAGGCTAATCGTTTGAATCTTGAGCAGTTCTTC.

The DNA for the CDR3 is TGCAGCGTAGTCGGGACGTTGGGGACCTACGAGCAGTACTTC. Its protein is CSVVGTLGTYEQYF. The chain uses TRBV29-1 and TRBJ2-7; either TRBD1 or TRBD2 may fit D (5 bases each). V was shortened by 6 bases and J by 2 bases, with 17 bases between the two germline ends. Germline CDR1 is SQVTM and CDR2 is ANQGSEA. This CDR3 comprises 14 residues.

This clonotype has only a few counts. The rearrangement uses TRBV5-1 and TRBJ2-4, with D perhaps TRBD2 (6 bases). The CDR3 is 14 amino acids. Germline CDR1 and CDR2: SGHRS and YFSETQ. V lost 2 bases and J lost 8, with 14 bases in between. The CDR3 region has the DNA TGCGCCAGCAGCTTAGGGCTAGCGCATGACATTCAGTACTTC. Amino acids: CASSLGLAHDIQYF.

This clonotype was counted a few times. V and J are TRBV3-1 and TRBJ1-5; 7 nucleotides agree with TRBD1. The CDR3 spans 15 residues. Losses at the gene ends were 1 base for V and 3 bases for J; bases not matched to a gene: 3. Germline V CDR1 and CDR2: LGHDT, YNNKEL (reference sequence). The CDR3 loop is CASSQGQGLNQPQHF. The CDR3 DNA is TGTGCCAGCAGCCAAGGACAGGGTCTCAATCAGCCCCAGCATTTT.

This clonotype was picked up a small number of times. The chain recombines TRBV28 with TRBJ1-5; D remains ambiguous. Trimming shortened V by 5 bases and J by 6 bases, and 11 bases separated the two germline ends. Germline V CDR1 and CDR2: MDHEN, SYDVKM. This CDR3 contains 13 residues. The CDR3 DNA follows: TGTGCCAGCAGTCCACGGCTGATTCAGCCCCAGCATTTT. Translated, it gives CASSPRLIQPQHF.

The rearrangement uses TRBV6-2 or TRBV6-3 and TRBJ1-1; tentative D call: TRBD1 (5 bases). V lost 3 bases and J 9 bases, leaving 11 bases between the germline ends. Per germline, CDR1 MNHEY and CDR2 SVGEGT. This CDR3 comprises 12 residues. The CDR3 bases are TGTGCCAGCAGTTATGGGGGGATACAAGCTTTCTTT. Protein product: CASSYGGIQAFF.

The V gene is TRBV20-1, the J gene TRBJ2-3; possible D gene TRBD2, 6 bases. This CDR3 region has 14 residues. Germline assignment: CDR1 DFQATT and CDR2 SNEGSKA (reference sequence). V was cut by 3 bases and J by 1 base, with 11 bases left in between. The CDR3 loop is CSASTSSGTDTQYF. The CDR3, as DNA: TGCAGTGCTAGCACATCTAGCGGCACAGATACGCAGTATTTT.

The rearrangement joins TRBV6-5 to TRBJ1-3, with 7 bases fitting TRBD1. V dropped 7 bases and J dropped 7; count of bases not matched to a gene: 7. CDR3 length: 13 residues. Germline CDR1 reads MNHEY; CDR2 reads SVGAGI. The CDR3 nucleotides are TGTGCCAGCACCGGGACAGAAAGGAACACCATATATTTT. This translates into CASTGTERNTIYF.

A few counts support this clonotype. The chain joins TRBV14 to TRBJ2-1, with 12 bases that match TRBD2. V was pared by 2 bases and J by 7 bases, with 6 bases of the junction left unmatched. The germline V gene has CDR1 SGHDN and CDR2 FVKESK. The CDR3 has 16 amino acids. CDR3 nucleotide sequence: TGTGCCAGCAGCCAAAAATTCCTAGCGGGGGGGAATGAGCAGTTCTTC. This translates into CASSQKFLAGGNEQFF.